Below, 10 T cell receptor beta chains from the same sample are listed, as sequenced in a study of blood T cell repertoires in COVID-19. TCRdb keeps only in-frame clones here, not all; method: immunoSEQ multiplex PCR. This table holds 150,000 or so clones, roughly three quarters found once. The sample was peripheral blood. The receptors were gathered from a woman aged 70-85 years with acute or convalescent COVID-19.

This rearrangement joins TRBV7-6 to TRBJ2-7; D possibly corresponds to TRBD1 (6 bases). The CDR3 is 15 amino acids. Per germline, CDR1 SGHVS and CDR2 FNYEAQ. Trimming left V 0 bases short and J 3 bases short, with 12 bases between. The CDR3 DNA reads TGTGCCAGCAGCTTAGCGCATGGGGACAACTACGAGCAGTACTTC. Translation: CASSLAHGDNYEQYF.

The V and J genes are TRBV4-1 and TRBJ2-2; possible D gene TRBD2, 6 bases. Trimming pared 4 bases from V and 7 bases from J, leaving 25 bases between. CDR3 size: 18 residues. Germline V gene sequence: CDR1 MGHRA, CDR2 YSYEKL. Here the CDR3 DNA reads TGCGCCAGCAGCCCGCAAAAGGGACCTAGCGAGAGAATCGGGGAGCTGTTTTTT. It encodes CASSPQKGPSERIGELFF.

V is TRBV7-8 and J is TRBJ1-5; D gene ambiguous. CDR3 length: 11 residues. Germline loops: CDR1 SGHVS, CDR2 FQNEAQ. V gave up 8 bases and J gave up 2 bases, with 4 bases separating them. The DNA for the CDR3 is TGTGCCAGCGGGCGCAATCAGCCCCAGCATTTT. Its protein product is CASGRNQPQHF.

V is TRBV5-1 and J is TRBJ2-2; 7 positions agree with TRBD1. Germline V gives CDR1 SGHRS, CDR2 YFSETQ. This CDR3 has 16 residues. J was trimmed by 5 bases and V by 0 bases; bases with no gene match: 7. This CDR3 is CASSLALGGETGELFF. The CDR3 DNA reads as TGCGCCAGCAGCTTGGCCCTAGGGGGCGAGACCGGGGAGCTGTTTTTT.

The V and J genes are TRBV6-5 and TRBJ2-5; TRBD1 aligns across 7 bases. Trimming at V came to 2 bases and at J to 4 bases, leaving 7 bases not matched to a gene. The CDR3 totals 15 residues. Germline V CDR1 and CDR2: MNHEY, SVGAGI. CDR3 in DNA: TGTGCCAGCAGTTACCAAGGGGGCGAGTTAGAGACCCAGTACTTC. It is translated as CASSYQGGELETQYF.

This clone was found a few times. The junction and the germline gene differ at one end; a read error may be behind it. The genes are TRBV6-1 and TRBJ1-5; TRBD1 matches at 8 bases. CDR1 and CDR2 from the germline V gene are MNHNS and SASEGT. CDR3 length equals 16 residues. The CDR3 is CASSKAPGGAGQPQHF. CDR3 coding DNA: TGTGCCAGCAGTAAAGCCCCAGGGGGCGCGGGTCAGCCCCAGCATTTT.

This chain's CDR3 is CASRKPGQGNYNEQFF. In nucleotides, the CDR3 is TGTGCCAGCAGAAAACCGGGACAGGGAAACTACAATGAGCAGTTCTTC. This sequence joins TRBV6-6 and TRBJ2-1, with 9 bases matching TRBD1. The CDR3 has 16 residues. With 6 bases clipped from V and 3 bases from J, the junction kept 9 bases outside the gene matches. Germline values: CDR1 MNHNY, CDR2 SVGAGI (reference sequence).

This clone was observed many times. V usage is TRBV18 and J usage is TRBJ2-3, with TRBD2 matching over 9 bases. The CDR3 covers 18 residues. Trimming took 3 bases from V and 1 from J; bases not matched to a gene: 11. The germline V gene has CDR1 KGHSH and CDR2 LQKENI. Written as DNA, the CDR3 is TGTGCCAGCTCACCTCGAACTAGCGGGTCTATGGGCACAGATACGCAGTATTTT. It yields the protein CASSPRTSGSMGTDTQYF.

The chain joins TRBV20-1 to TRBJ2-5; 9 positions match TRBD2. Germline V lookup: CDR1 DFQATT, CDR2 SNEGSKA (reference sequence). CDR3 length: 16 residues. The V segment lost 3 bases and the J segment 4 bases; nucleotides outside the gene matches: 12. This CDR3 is CSASSPNSGGGETQYF. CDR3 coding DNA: TGCAGTGCTAGTTCCCCAAATAGCGGGGGAGGAGAGACCCAGTACTTC.

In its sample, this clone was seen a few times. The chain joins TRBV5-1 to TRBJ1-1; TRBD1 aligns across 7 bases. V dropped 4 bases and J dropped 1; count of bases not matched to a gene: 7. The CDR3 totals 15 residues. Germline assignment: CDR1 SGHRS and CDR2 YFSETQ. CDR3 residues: CASSLRTGSNTEAFF. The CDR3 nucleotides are TGCGCCAGCAGCCTTCGGACAGGATCGAACACTGAAGCTTTCTTT.